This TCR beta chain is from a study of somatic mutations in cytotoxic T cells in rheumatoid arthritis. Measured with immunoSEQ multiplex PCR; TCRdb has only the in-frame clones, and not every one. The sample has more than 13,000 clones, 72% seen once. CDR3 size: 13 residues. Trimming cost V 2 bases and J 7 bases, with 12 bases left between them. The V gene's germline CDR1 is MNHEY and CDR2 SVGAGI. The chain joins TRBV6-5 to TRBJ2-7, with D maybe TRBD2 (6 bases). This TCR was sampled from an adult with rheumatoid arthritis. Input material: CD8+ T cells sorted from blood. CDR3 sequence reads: CASSYGTGSEQYF. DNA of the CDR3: TGTGCCAGCAGTTACGGGACTGGGTCGGAGCAGTACTTC.